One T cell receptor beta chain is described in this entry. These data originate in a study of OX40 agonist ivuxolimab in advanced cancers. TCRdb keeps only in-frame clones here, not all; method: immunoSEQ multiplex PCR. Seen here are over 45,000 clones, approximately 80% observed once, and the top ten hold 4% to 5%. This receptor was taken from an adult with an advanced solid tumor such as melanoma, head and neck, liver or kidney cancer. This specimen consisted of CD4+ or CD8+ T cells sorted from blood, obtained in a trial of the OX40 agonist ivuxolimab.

The CDR3 region is CAGRTANYGYTF. The CDR3 region has the DNA TGTGCCGGGCGGACAGCTAACTATGGCTACACCTTC. This sequence joins TRBV6-1 and TRBJ1-2; tentative D call: TRBD1 (6 bases). The CDR3 is made up of 12 amino acids. The V and J ends lost 11 bases and 0 bases respectively, with 10 bases between them. Germline-derived CDR1 and CDR2 are MNHNS and SASEGT.